This T cell receptor beta chain was profiled in a study of T cells in Graves' hyperthyroidism and ophthalmopathy. Whole-study results and caveats: Most thyroid clonotypes with frequency above 0.001 were detected in blood. The model identified upcoming ophthalmopathy a median roughly 6.5 months ahead of onset.

TCR beta CDR3 regions were amplified from RNA. HTBI primers drove first-round RT-PCR of the TCR CDR3. MiXCR was run by TCRdb on the multiplex PCR reads, yielding one entry per CDR3 protein. The table lists hundreds of thousands of distinct CDR3 sequences, approximately 15% of them singletons. With a duration under 2 months, the hyperthyroidism was newly diagnosed in patients aged 18 to 65. CDR1 is LNHDA, CDR2 SQIVND, per germline (reference sequence). The CDR3 length is 13 residues. The V gene lost 3 bases and the J gene lost 2 bases, with 8 bases spanning the gap. Concerning this clonotype itself: Its antigen is still unknown.

This clonotype was obtained from a woman aged 18-35 years with Graves' hyperthyroidism. Material for sequencing was blood. The chain joins TRBV19 to TRBJ2-7, with no clear D. CDR3 region: CASSIRGPYEQYF. The CDR3 nucleotides are TGTGCCAGTAGTATTCGAGGTCCCTACGAGCAGTACTTC.